This T cell receptor (beta chain) derives from a study of post-analysis software for immune sequencing data. About the research overall: Disease trajectories encompassed relapsing-remitting, secondary progressive and progressive-relapsing multiple sclerosis. Study outcomes and limitations: Among multiple sclerosis patients, normalized Chao1 diversity was significantly below that of controls. About five TRBV segments, including TRBV5-6, TRBV5-1 and TRBV20-1, were more frequent in patients than controls.

Sequencing libraries made from TCR beta cDNA carried unique molecular identifiers. T cells, about 0.95 to 10 million of them, yielded about half a million cDNA molecules. MiXCR was run by TCRdb on the PCR reads, yielding one entry per CDR3 protein. The data hold roughly 200,000 distinct CDR3 sequences, with over 25% observed a single time. Points on this clonotype: The antigen is undetermined.

The CDR3 contains 15 residues. Looked up from germline, CDR1 is MNHEY and CDR2 is SMNVEV (reference sequence). V was pared by 5 bases and J by 8 bases, with 11 bases of the junction left unmatched. The chain carries TRBV27 and TRBJ1-2; 10 nucleotides align to TRBD1. This clonotype was obtained from a girl aged 2 to 17 with multiple sclerosis. Specimen: blood. Written as DNA, the CDR3 is TGTGCCAGCAGTCCGGCCGGGACAGGGGTCAGGGGCTACACCTTC. As protein: CASSPAGTGVRGYTF.